This TCR beta chain came from a study of cytomegalovirus exposure and HLA in healthy donors. Primers: 60 Vbeta forward and 13 Jbeta reverse. Only in-frame clones appear in the TCRdb table, and some are missing; sequencing was by immunoSEQ multiplex PCR. The sample holds some 120,000 clones; 70% to 80% are singletons and the top ten take around 1.2%. Germline CDR1 SGHAT, CDR2 FQNNGV. V lost 4 bases to trimming and J lost 0 bases, with 13 bases between them. The CDR3 consists of 16 residues. At the time of sampling, donors were nominally healthy, though unrecorded immune exposures were likely. This TCR was sampled from a man over 45 in good health and CMV-seronegative. Sequencing was carried out using PBMCs. V usage is TRBV11-2 and J usage is TRBJ1-3, with D unresolved. CDR3 residues: CASSSSNSVSGNTIYF. In nucleotides, the CDR3 is TGTGCCAGCAGCTCATCAAACAGTGTCTCTGGAAACACCATATATTTT.